Sequencing of this TCR beta chain was carried out in a study of T cell changes during pregnancy in multiple sclerosis. CDR3 length: 17 residues. Germline V CDR1 and CDR2: SGHNT, YYREEE (reference sequence). J lost 4 bases, V lost 8 bases, and 15 bases had no gene match. Method: immunoSEQ multiplex PCR; TCRdb's copy keeps in-frame clones and lacks some. The table has around 100,000 clones, about 92% seen once; the top ten hold about 1.9%. The chain has TRBV5-4 and TRBJ2-5; 12 bases line up with TRBD1. The sequenced sample was peripheral blood, obtained after pregnancy. This clonotype was obtained from a female donor with multiple sclerosis, enrolled in a pregnancy study. CDR3 protein: CASNALSGTGGRETQYF. The CDR3 bases are TGTGCCAGTAACGCACTTAGTGGGACAGGGGGCAGAGAGACCCAGTACTTC. Looking up the rest from reference TRBV5-4 and TRBJ2-5 gives the full variable domain: ETGVTQSPTHLIKTRGQQVTLRCSSQSGHNTVSWYQQALGQGPQFIFQYYREEENGRGNFPPRFSGLQFPNYSSELNVNALELDDSALYLCASNALSGTGGRETQYFGPGTRLLVL.